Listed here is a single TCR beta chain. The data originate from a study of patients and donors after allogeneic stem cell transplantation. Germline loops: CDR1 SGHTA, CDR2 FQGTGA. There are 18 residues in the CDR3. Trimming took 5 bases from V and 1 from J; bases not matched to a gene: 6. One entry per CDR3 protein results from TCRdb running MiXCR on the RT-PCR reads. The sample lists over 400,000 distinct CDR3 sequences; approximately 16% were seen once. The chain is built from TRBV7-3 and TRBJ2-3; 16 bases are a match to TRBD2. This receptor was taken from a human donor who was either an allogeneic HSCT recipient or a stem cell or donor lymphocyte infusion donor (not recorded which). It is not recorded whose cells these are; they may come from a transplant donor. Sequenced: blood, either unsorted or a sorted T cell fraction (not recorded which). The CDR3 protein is CASSPPGLAGGGTDTQYF. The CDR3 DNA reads TGTGCCAGCAGCCCACCGGGACTAGCGGGAGGGGGCACAGATACGCAGTATTTT.